Here is one T cell receptor (beta chain) with its context. The antigen is unknown. This specimen comes from a study of PD-1 blockade in classical Hodgkin lymphoma. General study results and limits: Diminished baseline TCR diversity has been reported in newly diagnosed patients relative to healthy donors.

The V gene end was trimmed by 5 bases and the J gene end by 9 bases; junction bases not matched to a gene: 8. The germline V gene has CDR1 MNHEY and CDR2 SVGAGI. The CDR3 spans 14 residues. Every single patient, without exception, relapsed after autologous stem cell transplantation, and brentuximab vedotin exposure varied. Here immunoSEQ multiplex PCR was the method, and the copy in TCRdb shows in-frame clones only, minus some. The sample lists approximately 100,000 clones; around 89% were seen once. The V gene is TRBV6-5, the J gene TRBJ2-1; the match to TRBD1 covers 9 bases. This TCR was recovered from a human donor with classical Hodgkin lymphoma. The sequenced sample was peripheral blood mononuclear cells (PBMCs), obtained before the second cycle of nivolumab. CDR3 DNA: TGTGCCAGCAGTCAACGGACAGGGGCAGGTGAGCAGTTCTTC. Translating gives CASSQRTGAGEQFF.